Listed below are T cell receptor beta chains from one sample, sequenced in a study of cytotoxic CD8 clonotypes in ibrutinib-treated CLL. Assay: immunoSEQ multiplex PCR; the TCRdb copy retains only in-frame clones and omits some. Of some 35,000 clones listed, roughly two thirds are singletons. The starting material was PBMCs, obtained before ibrutinib treatment. These receptors were obtained from a human donor with chronic lymphocytic leukemia. CDR3s include the opening cysteine and the closing phenylalanine or tryptophan. The D gene is left open where the match is weak. Some rows mark clone size as missing; the rest say once, few, many or name a class of expanded clone.

clone size: few
J gene: TRBJ2-7
CDR3 length: 14
D gene: TRBD2
V gene: TRBV5-1
CDR3 DNA: TGCGCCAGCAGCTTCCGGGAGGGCCGATGGGAGCAGTACTTC
CDR3 protein: CASSFREGRWEQYF

clone size: many
J gene: TRBJ1-1
CDR3 length: 13
D gene: -
V gene: TRBV27
CDR3 DNA: TGTGCCAGCAGTTATGGCGTAGGATTTGAAGCTTTCTTT
CDR3 protein: CASSYGVGFEAFF

clone size: -
J gene: TRBJ2-2
CDR3 length: 13
D gene: -
V gene: TRBV19
CDR3 DNA: TGTGCCAGTATCGGGGATAACACCGGGGAGCTGTTTTTT
CDR3 protein: CASIGDNTGELFF

clone size: -
J gene: TRBJ1-5
CDR3 length: 12
D gene: -
V gene: TRBV7-9
CDR3 DNA: TGTGCCAGCAGCCAACTCAATCAGCCCCAGCATTTT
CDR3 protein: CASSQLNQPQHF

clone size: -
J gene: TRBJ2-3
CDR3 length: 15
D gene: -
V gene: TRBV9
CDR3 DNA: TGTGCCAGCAGCGTAACCCCAAACCCCCCAGATACGCAGTATTTT
CDR3 protein: CASSVTPNPPDTQYF

clone size: few
J gene: TRBJ1-2
CDR3 length: 11
D gene: -
V gene: TRBV5-5
CDR3 DNA: TGTGCCAGCAGCTTGGAGGATGGCTACACCTTC
CDR3 protein: CASSLEDGYTF

clone size: -
J gene: TRBJ1-2
CDR3 length: 15
D gene: -
V gene: TRBV9
CDR3 DNA: TGTGCCAGCAGCGTCTCAGGGGATTTTAACTATGGCTACACCTTC
CDR3 protein: CASSVSGDFNYGYTF

clone size: once
J gene: TRBJ2-7
CDR3 length: 21
D gene: TRBD1
V gene: TRBV27
CDR3 DNA: TGTGCCAGCAGTTTTTCCATTTTTCCCGTCGGGACAGGGGTCTCCGGCTACGAGCAGTACTTC
CDR3 protein: CASSFSIFPVGTGVSGYEQYF

clone size: few
J gene: TRBJ1-1
CDR3 length: 9
D gene: -
V gene: TRBV7-9
CDR3 DNA: TGTGCCATTGGGGCTGAAGCTTTCTTT
CDR3 protein: CAIGAEAFF

clone size: -
J gene: TRBJ2-5
CDR3 length: 13
D gene: -
V gene: TRBV12-5
CDR3 DNA: TGTGCTAGTGGTTTGGTACCTGGGGAGACCCAGTACTTC
CDR3 protein: CASGLVPGETQYF

clone size: few
J gene: TRBJ2-3
CDR3 length: 12
D gene: -
V gene: TRBV7-2
CDR3 DNA: TGTGCCAGCAGCTTAGGACTGCTGAGCCCGTATTTT
CDR3 protein: CASSLGLLSPYF

clone size: once
J gene: TRBJ2-7
CDR3 length: 15
D gene: -
V gene: TRBV19
CDR3 DNA: TGTGCCAGTAGTTCCCTCCCCGGGAAGGGCTACGAGCAGTACTTC
CDR3 protein: CASSSLPGKGYEQYF

clone size: few
J gene: TRBJ1-2
CDR3 length: 13
D gene: -
V gene: TRBV7-8
CDR3 DNA: TGTGCCAGCAGCTTAGGGGAGTCCTATGGCTACACCTTC
CDR3 protein: CASSLGESYGYTF

clone size: -
J gene: TRBJ2-7
CDR3 length: 15
D gene: TRBD2
V gene: TRBV6-5
CDR3 DNA: TGTGCCAGCAGCCCGGGCAGCCAAGCGGGATGGGAGCAGTACTTC
CDR3 protein: CASSPGSQAGWEQYF

clone size: -
J gene: TRBJ2-4
CDR3 length: 18
D gene: -
V gene: TRBV27
CDR3 DNA: TGTGCCAGCAGTTTAGGGGCAGGGATTTCCCCCGAGGGAAACATTCAGTACTTC
CDR3 protein: CASSLGAGISPEGNIQYF

clone size: -
J gene: TRBJ2-1
CDR3 length: 16
D gene: -
V gene: TRBV7-6
CDR3 DNA: TGTGCCAGCAGCTTAGTTCGGGACGTCGCCTACAATGAGCAGTTCTTC
CDR3 protein: CASSLVRDVAYNEQFF

clone size: -
J gene: TRBJ2-2
CDR3 length: 17
D gene: -
V gene: TRBV2
CDR3 DNA: TGTGCCAGCAGGACAGGAAGGGACGTAGAGAACACCGGGGAGCTGTTTTTT
CDR3 protein: CASRTGRDVENTGELFF

clone size: few
J gene: TRBJ2-5
CDR3 length: 14
D gene: -
V gene: TRBV19
CDR3 DNA: TGTGCCAGTAGTAAGGGACCGCTCGAAGAGACCCAGTACTTC
CDR3 protein: CASSKGPLEETQYF

clone size: few
J gene: TRBJ1-4
CDR3 length: 13
D gene: -
V gene: TRBV10-3
CDR3 DNA: TGTGCCATCAGTGACAGGAGAAATGAAAAACTGTTTTTT
CDR3 protein: CAISDRRNEKLFF

clone size: -
J gene: TRBJ2-7
CDR3 length: 17
D gene: TRBD1
V gene: TRBV27
CDR3 DNA: TGTGCCAGCAGTTTATCGGGGCGGGGACAGGGGCCCTACGAGCAGTACTTC
CDR3 protein: CASSLSGRGQGPYEQYF

clone size: -
J gene: TRBJ2-6
CDR3 length: 20
D gene: -
V gene: TRBV28
CDR3 DNA: TGTGCCAGCAGGTACACAGGACAAGAAGAAGGGAGCTCTGGGGCCAACGTCCTGACTTTC
CDR3 protein: CASRYTGQEEGSSGANVLTF

clone size: -
J gene: TRBJ1-5
CDR3 length: 19
D gene: -
V gene: TRBV19
CDR3 DNA: TGTGCCAGTAGTACCTTCGAAGCAGACCAGGGCACGGGCAATCAGCCCCAGCATTTT
CDR3 protein: CASSTFEADQGTGNQPQHF

clone size: -
J gene: TRBJ2-3
CDR3 length: 15
D gene: -
V gene: TRBV10-3
CDR3 DNA: TGTGCCATCAGCCCAACGGGAACTAGCACAGATACGCAGTATTTT
CDR3 protein: CAISPTGTSTDTQYF

clone size: -
J gene: TRBJ2-3
CDR3 length: 17
D gene: TRBD2
V gene: TRBV19
CDR3 DNA: TGTGCCAGTAGTATTTCCGGGACTAGCGGGAGTTCAGATACGCAGTATTTT
CDR3 protein: CASSISGTSGSSDTQYF

clone size: -
J gene: TRBJ1-1
CDR3 length: 15
D gene: -
V gene: TRBV15
CDR3 DNA: TGTGCCACCAGCAGAGAGGGCACAATGAACACTGAAGCTTTCTTT
CDR3 protein: CATSREGTMNTEAFF

clone size: -
J gene: TRBJ2-5
CDR3 length: 13
D gene: -
V gene: TRBV28
CDR3 DNA: TGTGCCAGCTGTTTGGCAGGTCAAGAGACCCAGTACTTC
CDR3 protein: CASCLAGQETQYF

clone size: -
J gene: TRBJ1-2
CDR3 length: 11
D gene: -
V gene: TRBV28
CDR3 DNA: TGTGCCAGCGCCCTGGCCTATGGCTACACCTTC
CDR3 protein: CASALAYGYTF

clone size: -
J gene: TRBJ1-2
CDR3 length: 11
D gene: -
V gene: TRBV20-1
CDR3 DNA: TGCAGTGCTAAAGGTAGCGATGGCTACACCTTC
CDR3 protein: CSAKGSDGYTF

clone size: few
J gene: TRBJ2-1
CDR3 length: 15
D gene: -
V gene: TRBV6-1
CDR3 DNA: TGTGCCAGCAGTCTTATCTGGAGCTCCTACAATGAGCAGTTCTTC
CDR3 protein: CASSLIWSSYNEQFF

clone size: -
J gene: TRBJ2-3
CDR3 length: 16
D gene: -
V gene: TRBV9
CDR3 DNA: TGTGCCAGCAGCGTATTCGGCGGGGGCCGCACAGATACGCAGTATTTT
CDR3 protein: CASSVFGGGRTDTQYF

clone size: -
J gene: TRBJ1-3
CDR3 length: 13
D gene: -
V gene: TRBV7-2
CDR3 DNA: TGTGCCAGCAGCTTAGTGGAAGGCGCCACCATATATTTT
CDR3 protein: CASSLVEGATIYF

clone size: -
J gene: TRBJ1-6
CDR3 length: 17
D gene: -
V gene: TRBV27
CDR3 DNA: TGTGCCAGCAGTTTATATTCCTTAGACAGATATAATTCACCCCTCCACTTT
CDR3 protein: CASSLYSLDRYNSPLHF

clone size: -
J gene: TRBJ2-7
CDR3 length: 13
D gene: -
V gene: TRBV6-6
CDR3 DNA: TGTGCCAGCAGTTATAACAGGGCCTACGAGCAGTACTTC
CDR3 protein: CASSYNRAYEQYF

clone size: once
J gene: TRBJ2-1
CDR3 length: 15
D gene: -
V gene: TRBV19
CDR3 DNA: TGTGCCAGTAGTATTCTTGCACTGGCGAACAATGAGCAGTTCTTC
CDR3 protein: CASSILALANNEQFF

clone size: -
J gene: TRBJ1-2
CDR3 length: 15
D gene: TRBD1
V gene: TRBV6-5
CDR3 DNA: TGTGCCAGCAGTACCAGGACAGGGCTAGACTATGGCTACACCTTC
CDR3 protein: CASSTRTGLDYGYTF

clone size: -
J gene: TRBJ2-6
CDR3 length: 15
D gene: -
V gene: TRBV6-1
CDR3 DNA: TGTGCCAGCATAAAAGGTGGCGCTGGGGCCAACGTCCTGACTTTC
CDR3 protein: CASIKGGAGANVLTF

clone size: -
J gene: TRBJ1-5
CDR3 length: 14
D gene: TRBD1
V gene: TRBV27
CDR3 DNA: TGTGCCAGCAGTCGGGACAGGGGCAATCAGCCCCAGCATTTT
CDR3 protein: CASSRDRGNQPQHF

clone size: -
J gene: TRBJ1-2
CDR3 length: 14
D gene: TRBD1
V gene: TRBV7-6
CDR3 DNA: TGTGCCAGCAGCCCCGGACAGGGTCGCTATGGCTACACCTTC
CDR3 protein: CASSPGQGRYGYTF

clone size: -
J gene: TRBJ2-3
CDR3 length: 15
D gene: -
V gene: TRBV7-8
CDR3 DNA: TGTGCCAGCAGGCCGTCGAGCGGATACACAGATACGCAGTATTTT
CDR3 protein: CASRPSSGYTDTQYF

clone size: few
J gene: TRBJ1-6
CDR3 length: 16
D gene: -
V gene: TRBV6-5
CDR3 DNA: TGTGCCAGCAGTTACGGGACATCATCCAATAATTCACCCCTCCACTTT
CDR3 protein: CASSYGTSSNNSPLHF

clone size: -
J gene: TRBJ2-5
CDR3 length: 14
D gene: -
V gene: TRBV2
CDR3 DNA: TGTGCCAGCAGACAATTTGGAGGAAGGGAGACCCAGTACTTC
CDR3 protein: CASRQFGGRETQYF

clone size: -
J gene: TRBJ2-7
CDR3 length: 11
D gene: -
V gene: TRBV6-5
CDR3 DNA: TGTGCCAGCAGTTACCTTTACGAGCAGTACTTC
CDR3 protein: CASSYLYEQYF

clone size: -
J gene: TRBJ1-4
CDR3 length: 14
D gene: TRBD1
V gene: TRBV7-9
CDR3 DNA: TGTGCCAGCAGCGCCGGACAGGGGGTGGAGGTACTGTTTTTT
CDR3 protein: CASSAGQGVEVLFF

clone size: few
J gene: TRBJ1-2
CDR3 length: 14
D gene: -
V gene: TRBV7-2
CDR3 DNA: TGTGCCAGCAGCTTTGGGACAAGTTCCTATGGCTACACCTTC
CDR3 protein: CASSFGTSSYGYTF

clone size: -
J gene: TRBJ2-5
CDR3 length: 15
D gene: -
V gene: TRBV27
CDR3 DNA: TGTGCCAGCAGTCCCTACGGGTGGGGGGAAGAGACCCAGTACTTC
CDR3 protein: CASSPYGWGEETQYF

clone size: few
J gene: TRBJ1-5
CDR3 length: 13
D gene: -
V gene: TRBV6-4
CDR3 DNA: TGTGCCAGCAGTGGGCGGTCGGGTCAGCCCCAGCATTTT
CDR3 protein: CASSGRSGQPQHF

clone size: -
J gene: TRBJ1-3
CDR3 length: 15
D gene: -
V gene: TRBV28
CDR3 DNA: TGTGCCAGCAGGTCTGGGGGGACCTCTGGAAACACCATATATTTT
CDR3 protein: CASRSGGTSGNTIYF

clone size: medium-sized
J gene: TRBJ2-1
CDR3 length: 16
D gene: TRBD1
V gene: TRBV18
CDR3 DNA: TGTGCCAGCTCACGAGGGACAGGGTTTTTGTACAATGAGCAGTTCTTC
CDR3 protein: CASSRGTGFLYNEQFF

clone size: few
J gene: TRBJ1-2
CDR3 length: 17
D gene: -
V gene: TRBV14
CDR3 DNA: TGTGCCAGCAGCCCCTCCGGGGGGCCCATACCTTACTATGGCTACACCTTC
CDR3 protein: CASSPSGGPIPYYGYTF

clone size: -
J gene: TRBJ2-3
CDR3 length: 17
D gene: TRBD2
V gene: TRBV5-1
CDR3 DNA: TGCGCCAGCAGCTTGGTGGCTGCGGGGGGGAGCACAGATACGCAGTATTTT
CDR3 protein: CASSLVAAGGSTDTQYF

clone size: -
J gene: TRBJ2-3
CDR3 length: 14
D gene: TRBD2
V gene: TRBV29-1
CDR3 DNA: TGCAGCGCCAGTGAGCGGGAGAGCTCAGATACGCAGTATTTT
CDR3 protein: CSASERESSDTQYF

clone size: -
J gene: TRBJ1-1
CDR3 length: 15
D gene: TRBD1
V gene: TRBV6-5
CDR3 DNA: TGTGCCAGCAGTTACTCGGGACAGAAGAACACTGAAGCTTTCTTT
CDR3 protein: CASSYSGQKNTEAFF

clone size: -
J gene: TRBJ2-2
CDR3 length: 17
D gene: TRBD2
V gene: TRBV30
CDR3 DNA: TGTGCCTGGACCTTGTATGGCGGGGGAACGAACACCGGGGAGCTGTTTTTT
CDR3 protein: CAWTLYGGGTNTGELFF